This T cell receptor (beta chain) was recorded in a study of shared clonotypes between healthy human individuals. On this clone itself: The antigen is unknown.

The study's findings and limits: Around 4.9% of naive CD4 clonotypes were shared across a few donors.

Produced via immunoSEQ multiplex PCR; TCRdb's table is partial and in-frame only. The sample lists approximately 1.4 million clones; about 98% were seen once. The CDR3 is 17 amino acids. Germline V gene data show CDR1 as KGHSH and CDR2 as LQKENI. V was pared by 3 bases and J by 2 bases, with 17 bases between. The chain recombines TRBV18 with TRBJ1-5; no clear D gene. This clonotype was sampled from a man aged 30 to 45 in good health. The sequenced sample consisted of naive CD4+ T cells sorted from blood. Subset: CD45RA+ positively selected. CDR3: CASSPLPHNVGNQPQHF. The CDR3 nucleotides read TGTGCCAGCTCACCTCTCCCACATAATGTTGGCAATCAGCCCCAGCATTTT.